One and the same sample provided the 20 T cell receptor beta chains below, sequenced in a study of post-analysis software for immune sequencing data. Study-level points and caveats: A few TRBV segments appeared more often in patients than in controls, and TRBV5-6, TRBV5-1 and TRBV20-1 were among these.

These receptors' antigens are unknown. The library was made from cDNA and included unique molecular identifiers. TCRdb re-called the PCR reads through MiXCR, storing one row per CDR3 protein. The table has hundreds of thousands of distinct CDR3 sequences, around 40% seen once. Sequencing was performed on blood. The receptors were gathered from a girl aged 10 to 17 with multiple sclerosis.

This clonotype showed up just a few times. The V gene is TRBV20-1, the J gene TRBJ2-6, with 8 bases aligning to TRBD1. Trimming removed 2 bases from V and 0 bases from J; junction bases left unmatched: 12. The V gene's germline CDR1 is DFQATT and CDR2 SNEGSKA (reference sequence). There are 19 residues in the CDR3. The CDR3, as DNA: TGCAGTGCTAGACTCCGGATCCGGGACAGGTTCTCTGGGGCCAACGTCCTGACTTTC. Its translation is CSARLRIRDRFSGANVLTF.

Of note for this clonotype: The junction and the germline gene differ at one end; a read error may be behind it. The chain carries TRBV29-1 and TRBJ1-1; 8 bases map to TRBD1. This CDR3 is built from 13 residues. Germline lookup yields CDR1 SQVTM and CDR2 ANQGSEA. CDR3 in DNA: TGCGGCGTTTCAGGGGGCGGCTACACTGAAGCTTTCTTT. Residues: CGVSGGGYTEAFF. Based on the CDR3 plus reference TRBV29-1 and TRBJ1-1, the full variable domain is SAVISQKPSRDICQRGTSLTIQCQVDSQVTMMFWYRQQPGQSLTLIATANQGSEATYESGFVIDKFPISRPNLTFSTLTVSNMSPEDSSIYLCGVSGGGYTEAFFGQGTRLTVV.

The gene calls are TRBV7-2 and TRBJ2-7; TRBD1 or TRBD2 may be the D gene (5 bases each). The CDR3 runs to 14 residues. Trimming took 6 bases from V and 2 from J, leaving 14 bases between them. The germline CDR1 and CDR2 sequences are SGHTA and FQGNSA. This CDR3 reads CASRPGTVTYEQYF. In DNA form, the CDR3 reads TGTGCCAGCAGACCCGGGACCGTAACCTACGAGCAGTACTTC.

In this sample, this clonotype turned up many times. V is TRBV5-1 and J is TRBJ2-7; 11 bases align to TRBD2. With V trimmed by 2 bases and J by 5 bases, 9 bases remained unmatched. The CDR3 covers 16 residues. Germline CDR1 is SGHRS and CDR2 is YFSETQ. The CDR3 sequence: CASSLNLAGGPNEQYF. CDR3 in DNA: TGCGCCAGCAGCTTAAACTTAGCGGGAGGGCCGAACGAGCAGTACTTC.

This clonotype was detected a few times. The rearrangement joins TRBV20-1 to TRBJ2-4, with 8 bases fitting TRBD1. This CDR3 has 14 amino acids. Germline V gene sequence: CDR1 DFQATT, CDR2 SNEGSKA (reference sequence). V shed 3 bases, J shed 6 bases, and the junction held 7 bases outside the gene matches. DNA of the CDR3: TGCAGTGCTAGGGACAGGGTCGTTCCAAACATTCAGTACTTC. Amino acid sequence: CSARDRVVPNIQYF.

This clonotype was recorded a few times. The V and J genes are TRBV7-2 and TRBJ2-5; D is undetermined. Germline loops: CDR1 SGHTA, CDR2 FQGNSA. The CDR3 runs to 15 residues. The ends were cut back, 1 base at V and 0 bases at J, with 9 bases in the middle. The CDR3 loop is CASSLVLADQETQYF. The CDR3 bases are TGTGCCAGCAGCTTAGTGTTGGCGGACCAAGAGACCCAGTACTTC.

The rearrangement uses TRBV7-3 and TRBJ1-1; D is perhaps TRBD1 (5 bases). Germline-derived CDR1 and CDR2 are SGHTA and FQGTGA. Trimming shortened V by 5 bases and J by 10 bases, and 20 bases separated the two germline ends. This CDR3 spans 14 amino acids. CDR3 sequence reads: CASSASVGKGRAFF. The CDR3 coding sequence is TGTGCCAGCAGCGCCTCGGTAGGGAAGGGACGAGCTTTCTTT.

In this sample, this clonotype turned up many times. The V gene is TRBV29-1, the J gene TRBJ2-1, with TRBD1 identical over 7 bases. Germline CDR1 SQVTM, CDR2 ANQGSEA. The J segment lost 5 bases and the V segment lost 5 bases, leaving 9 bases of the junction unmatched. This CDR3 region has 14 residues. The CDR3 DNA reads TGCAGCGTTCAACTAGGGGGCCTCAACAATGAGCAGTTCTTC. Translation gives CSVQLGGLNNEQFF.

The chain is built from TRBV11-2 and TRBJ2-7; 11 bases are shared with TRBD2. The germline V gene has CDR1 SGHAT and CDR2 FQNNGV. Germline trimming cut 5 bases from V and 0 bases from J; bases unmatched to any gene: 12. The CDR3 runs to 18 residues. CDR3 loop: CASSDISGRAPSSYEQYF. DNA of the CDR3: TGTGCCAGCAGCGACATTAGCGGGAGGGCCCCGTCCTCCTACGAGCAGTACTTC.

The rearrangement joins TRBV2 to TRBJ2-1; 14 nucleotides align to TRBD2. The CDR3 sequence is 16 residues long. J lost 8 bases, V lost 6 bases, and 9 bases had no gene match. From germline, CDR1 is SNHLY and CDR2 FYNNEI. CDR3 sequence: CASRETSGRGGYEQFF. CDR3 DNA sequence: TGTGCCAGCAGGGAGACTAGCGGGAGGGGCGGCTATGAGCAGTTCTTC. Full variable domain (remainder filled in from reference TRBV2 and TRBJ2-1): EPEVTQTPSHQVTQMGQEVILRCVPISNHLYFYWYRQILGQKVEFLVSFYNNEISEKSEIFDDQFSVERPDGSNFTLKIRSTKLEDSAMYFCASRETSGRGGYEQFFGPGTRLTVL.

This clonotype was counted only a few times. This chain joins TRBV29-1 and TRBJ2-1, with 7 bases that match TRBD1. The V and J ends lost 6 bases and 5 bases, in that order; junction bases with no gene match: 19. The CDR3 is 17 amino acids. Germline assignment: CDR1 SQVTM and CDR2 ANQGSEA. CDR3 region: CSVTLYRGLVSDNEQFF. The CDR3 DNA follows: TGCAGCGTAACTTTGTACAGGGGCTTGGTTTCAGACAATGAGCAGTTCTTC.

V gene TRBV5-1 combines with J gene TRBJ2-1; D tentatively reads TRBD1 or TRBD2 (5 bases each). Germline CDR1 and CDR2: SGHRS and YFSETQ. The CDR3 contains 17 residues. The V gene lost 0 bases and the J gene lost 3 bases, with 16 bases spanning the gap. This chain's CDR3 is CASSLARWERGYNEQFF. The CDR3 nucleotides read TGCGCCAGCAGCTTGGCCCGGTGGGAGAGGGGCTACAATGAGCAGTTCTTC. The full variable domain, in which reference TRBV5-1 and TRBJ2-1 provide the parts outside the CDR3, is KAGVTQTPRYLIKTRGQQVTLSCSPISGHRSVSWYQQTPGQGLQFLFEYFSETQRNKGNFPGRFSGRQFSNSRSEMNVSTLELGDSALYLCASSLARWERGYNEQFFGPGTRLTVL.

J is TRBJ2-1 and V is TRBV12-3 or TRBV12-4; 8 bases agree with TRBD2. The junction had 7 bases not matched to a gene; V was cut back by 5 bases and J by 7 bases. The CDR3 runs to 14 residues. The CDR3 sequence is CASSPREGRNEQFF. Written as DNA, the CDR3 is TGTGCCAGCAGTCCACGGGAGGGTAGAAATGAGCAGTTCTTC.

As regards this clonotype: This may come from a read error, since a much larger clone is one base off. This chain links TRBV28 with TRBJ2-7, with 13 bases lining up with TRBD2. Germline loops: CDR1 MDHEN, CDR2 SYDVKM. This CDR3 has 13 residues. Trimming removed 5 bases from V and 10 bases from J; junction bases left unmatched: 5. In nucleotides, the CDR3 is TGTGCCAGCAGTGGGACTAGCGGGATCGGTCAGTACTTC. This codes for CASSGTSGIGQYF.

This chain links TRBV20-1 with TRBJ1-1, with D perhaps matching TRBD1 (5 bases). The CDR3 contains 15 residues. Germline V gene data show CDR1 as DFQATT and CDR2 as SNEGSKA (reference sequence). V lost 6 bases to trimming and J lost 0 bases, with 17 bases between them. The CDR3 nucleotides are TGCAGTGCAAATGGGGGATTATATGTGAACACTGAAGCTTTCTTT. Its protein is CSANGGLYVNTEAFF.

J is TRBJ2-1 and V is TRBV7-2; 7 bases are a match to TRBD2. The CDR3 contains 15 residues. The V segment lost 0 bases and the J segment 4 bases; nucleotides outside the gene matches: 3. In germline, CDR1 is SGHTA, CDR2 FQGNSA. CDR3 bases: TGTGCCAGCAGCTTAGCTAGCGGGCGATACAATGAGCAGTTCTTC. Its protein is CASSLASGRYNEQFF.

CDR3: CASNPTGPNEKLFF. As DNA, the CDR3 is TGTGCCAGCAACCCGACCGGACCTAATGAAAAACTGTTTTTT. The chain links TRBV12-3 or TRBV12-4 to TRBJ1-4; no reliable D call. Trimming cost V 7 bases and J 3 bases, with 12 bases left between them. The CDR3 is made up of 14 amino acids.

This chain links TRBV4-1 with TRBJ1-2; tentative D call: TRBD1 (5 bases). Trimming removed 6 bases at V and 1 base at J, with 18 bases between. This CDR3 has 16 amino acids. Germline assignment: CDR1 MGHRA and CDR2 YSYEKL. The CDR3 region has the DNA TGCGCCAGCAGTGTTGGAGGGACGGGACTTAACTATGGCTACACCTTC. Translation gives CASSVGGTGLNYGYTF.

In the case of this clonotype: A much larger clone differs by one base, so this may be a read error. The rearrangement joins TRBV5-1 to TRBJ2-7; 7 bases are shared with TRBD1. CDR3 length: 14 amino acids. CDR1 and CDR2 from the germline V gene are SGHRS and YFSETQ. J lost 6 bases, V lost 0 bases, and 6 bases had no gene match. CDR3 in amino acids: CASSLEGAPCEQYF. CDR3 bases: TGCGCCAGCAGCTTGGAGGGGGCCCCCTGCGAGCAGTACTTC.

A few counts support this clonotype. The chain employs TRBV20-1 and TRBJ2-5, with TRBD2 identical over 14 bases. After removal of 6 bases from V and 5 bases from J, the junction contained 8 bases not matched to a gene. From germline, CDR1 is DFQATT and CDR2 SNEGSKA (reference sequence). The length of the CDR3 is 15 residues. CDR3 residues: CSARGLAGVSETQYF. DNA of the CDR3: TGCAGTGCCCGGGGACTAGCGGGAGTTTCGGAGACCCAGTACTTC.